Below, 10 T cell receptor beta chains from the same sample are listed, as sequenced in a study of shared clonotypes between healthy human individuals. The table came from immunoSEQ multiplex PCR; TCRdb's copy has only in-frame clones and leaves some out. The table shows roughly 590,000 clones, with 95% to 96% occurring only once. Only CD45RO-negative cells positively selected for CCR7 counted as naive CD8 cells, so terminally differentiated effector memory CD45RA+ cells were excluded. Sequences were obtained from naive CD8+ T cells sorted from blood. The receptor source for this set is a woman in her 30s in good health.

The chain employs TRBV7-7 and TRBJ2-1, with D possibly being TRBD2 (5 bases). The CDR3 spans 13 residues. The V end was cut by 3 bases, the J end by 4 bases, with 7 bases between. Germline V CDR1 and CDR2: SSHAT, FNYEAQ (reference sequence). The CDR3 is CASSFGLYNEQFF. DNA for the CDR3: TGTGCCAGCAGCTTTGGACTTTACAATGAGCAGTTCTTC.

This clone was picked up one time. The chain uses TRBV10-2 and TRBJ2-1; TRBD1 is a possible D gene (6 bases). Trimming removed 6 bases from V and 5 bases from J, with 14 bases in between. Germline V gene sequence: CDR1 WSHSY, CDR2 SAAADI. The CDR3 is made up of 14 amino acids. In DNA form, the CDR3 reads TGCGCCAGCAGGGCGGCAGGGGCGCACAATGAGCAGTTCTTC. This translates into CASRAAGAHNEQFF.

The chain has TRBV9 and TRBJ1-2; a possible D gene is TRBD1 (6 bases). The CDR3 totals 16 residues. V shed 7 bases and J shed 3 bases, with 22 bases lying between them. The germline gives CDR1 SGDLS, CDR2 YYNGEE. CDR3 sequence: CASGPGHAAGDYGYTF. In nucleotides, the CDR3 is TGTGCCAGCGGGCCGGGACACGCCGCAGGGGACTATGGCTACACCTTC.

The chain joins TRBV9 to TRBJ1-4, with 7 bases matching TRBD1. The CDR3 has 15 amino acids. The J segment lost 8 bases and the V segment lost 3 bases, leaving 10 bases of the junction unmatched. Germline values: CDR1 SGDLS, CDR2 YYNGEE. The chain's CDR3 is CASSAPQGIGEKLFF. CDR3 DNA: TGTGCCAGCAGCGCCCCACAGGGGATTGGGGAAAAACTGTTTTTT.

The V and J genes are TRBV11-2 and TRBJ1-5, with 10 bases aligning to TRBD1. Germline V gives CDR1 SGHAT, CDR2 FQNNGV. The CDR3 contains 16 residues. V dropped 2 bases and J dropped 5; count of bases not matched to a gene: 6. CDR3 sequence: CASSLTSGTGDQPQHF. In nucleotides, the CDR3 is TGTGCCAGCAGCTTAACCTCCGGGACAGGGGATCAGCCCCAGCATTTT. Combining the CDR3 with reference TRBV11-2 and TRBJ1-5 gives the whole variable domain EAGVAQSPRYKIIEKRQSVAFWCNPISGHATLYWYQQILGQGPKLLIQFQNNGVVDDSQLPKDRFSAERLKGVDSTLKIQPAKLEDSAVYLCASSLTSGTGDQPQHFGDGTRLSIL.

The CDR3 loop reads CASSLGRRDNEKLFF. The CDR3 DNA follows: TGTGCCAGCAGTTTGGGGCGGCGGGATAATGAAAAACTGTTTTTT. The chain recombines TRBV28 with TRBJ1-4; maybe TRBD1 (5 bases). Germline V gene data show CDR1 as MDHEN and CDR2 as SYDVKM. The CDR3 sequence is 15 residues long. Trimming took off 3 bases at V and 4 bases at J, with 12 bases between the two ends.

The genes are TRBV5-5 and TRBJ2-2, with 7 bases that match TRBD1. This CDR3 spans 16 amino acids. Trimming removed 4 bases from V and 5 bases from J; junction bases left unmatched: 11. CDR1 is SGHKS, CDR2 YYEKEE, per germline (reference sequence). In DNA form, the CDR3 reads TGTGCCAGCAGCCCCCCCCGGGACAGAAGAACCGGGGAGCTGTTTTTT. Amino acid sequence: CASSPPRDRRTGELFF.

This clone was seen only once. V gene TRBV6-1 combines with J gene TRBJ1-2, with a possible D match to TRBD1 (5 bases). Germline assignment: CDR1 MNHNS and CDR2 SASEGT. With 9 bases removed from V and 4 bases from J, the gap between germline ends came to 12 bases. The CDR3 totals 12 residues. The CDR3 region is CARWAGGYGYTF. CDR3 DNA: TGTGCCAGATGGGCCGGGGGCTATGGCTACACCTTC.

The V gene is TRBV6-5, the J gene TRBJ2-5; D is undetermined. The end of the DNA is better explained by TRBJ2-7, so the J call may be wrong. CDR1 and CDR2 (germline): MNHEY, SVGAGI. There are 13 residues in the CDR3. CDR3 region: CASSYTGSYEQYF. The CDR3 region has the DNA TGTGCCAGCAGTTACACTGGATCCTACGAGCAGTACTTC.

The chain employs TRBV4-2 and TRBJ2-1; D remains unclear. Trimming cost V 5 bases and J 5 bases, with 4 bases left between them. The CDR3 consists of 11 residues. Germline V lookup: CDR1 LGHNA, CDR2 YNFKEQ. CDR3 sequence reads: CASSLNNEQFF. In DNA form, the CDR3 reads TGTGCCAGCAGCTTAAACAATGAGCAGTTCTTC.